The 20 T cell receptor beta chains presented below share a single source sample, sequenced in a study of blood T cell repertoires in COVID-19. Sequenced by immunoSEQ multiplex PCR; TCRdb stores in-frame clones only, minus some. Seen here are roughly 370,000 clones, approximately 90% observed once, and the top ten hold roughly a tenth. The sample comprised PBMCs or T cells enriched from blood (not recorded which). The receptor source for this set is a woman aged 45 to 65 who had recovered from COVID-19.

Here the CDR3 reads CASSQTGANTEAFF. For the CDR3, the DNA is TGCGCCAGCAGCCAGACAGGGGCGAACACTGAAGCTTTCTTT. This chain uses TRBV5-1 with TRBJ1-1, with 8 nucleotides matching TRBD1. The CDR3 spans 14 residues. The V gene's germline CDR1 is SGHRS and CDR2 YFSETQ. V shed 4 bases and J 1 base; nucleotides not matched to a gene: 3.

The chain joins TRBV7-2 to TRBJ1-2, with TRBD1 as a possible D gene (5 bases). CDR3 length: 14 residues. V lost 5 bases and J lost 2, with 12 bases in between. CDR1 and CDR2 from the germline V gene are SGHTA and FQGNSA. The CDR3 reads CASSTSGGNYGYTF. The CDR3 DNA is TGTGCCAGCAGCACTTCCGGGGGGAACTATGGCTACACCTTC. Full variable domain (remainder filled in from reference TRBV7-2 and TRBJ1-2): GAGVSQSPSNKVTEKGKDVELRCDPISGHTALYWYRQSLGQGLEFLIYFQGNSAPDKSGLPSDRFSAERTGGSVSTLTIQRTQQEDSAVYLCASSTSGGNYGYTFGSGTRLTVV.

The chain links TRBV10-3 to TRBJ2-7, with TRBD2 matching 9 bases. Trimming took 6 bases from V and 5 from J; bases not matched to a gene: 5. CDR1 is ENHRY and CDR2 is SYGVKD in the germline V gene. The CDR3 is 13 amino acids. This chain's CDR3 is CAIRRGGLDEQYF. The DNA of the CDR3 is TGTGCCATCAGGCGGGGGGGCCTGGACGAGCAGTACTTC.

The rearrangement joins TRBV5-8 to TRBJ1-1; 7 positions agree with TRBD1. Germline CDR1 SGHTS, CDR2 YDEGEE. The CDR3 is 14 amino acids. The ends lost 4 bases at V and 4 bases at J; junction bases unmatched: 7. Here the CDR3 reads CASSRGAGGTEAFF. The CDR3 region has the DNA TGTGCCAGCAGCCGAGGGGCAGGGGGCACTGAAGCTTTCTTT.

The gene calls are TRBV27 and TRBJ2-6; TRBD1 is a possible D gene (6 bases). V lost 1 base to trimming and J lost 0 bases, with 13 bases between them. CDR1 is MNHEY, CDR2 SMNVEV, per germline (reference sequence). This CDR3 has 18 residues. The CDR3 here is CASSLFPGVNSGANVLTF. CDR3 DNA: TGTGCCAGCAGTTTATTTCCAGGGGTGAACTCTGGGGCCAACGTCCTGACTTTC.

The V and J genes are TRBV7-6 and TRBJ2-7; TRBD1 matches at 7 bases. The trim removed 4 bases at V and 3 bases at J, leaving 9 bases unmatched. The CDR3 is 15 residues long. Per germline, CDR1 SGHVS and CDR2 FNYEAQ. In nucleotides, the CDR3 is TGTGCCAGCAGCTCCCGACAGGGAGTAGACTACGAGCAGTACTTC. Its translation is CASSSRQGVDYEQYF.

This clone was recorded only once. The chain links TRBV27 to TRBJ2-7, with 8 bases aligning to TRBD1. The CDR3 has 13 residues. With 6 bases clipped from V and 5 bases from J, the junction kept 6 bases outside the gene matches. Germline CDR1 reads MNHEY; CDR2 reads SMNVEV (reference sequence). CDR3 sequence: CASRPRGHDEQYF. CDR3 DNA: TGTGCCAGCAGGCCCAGGGGGCACGACGAGCAGTACTTC.

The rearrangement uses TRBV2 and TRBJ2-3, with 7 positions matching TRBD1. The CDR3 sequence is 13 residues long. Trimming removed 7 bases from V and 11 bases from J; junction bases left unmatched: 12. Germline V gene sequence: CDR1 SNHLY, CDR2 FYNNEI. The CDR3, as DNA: TGTGCCAGCACCCTCGGGACAGCCTCCGGGCAGTATTTT. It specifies CASTLGTASGQYF.

The CDR3 DNA reads TGTGCCAGCAGCATGGACAGGTTCAACTATGGCTACACCTTC. This encodes CASSMDRFNYGYTF. The chain combines TRBV5-5 with TRBJ1-2; TRBD1 aligns across 7 bases. The CDR3 runs 14 residues. V was clipped by 4 bases and J by 2 bases; unmatched bases: 5. The germline gives CDR1 SGHKS, CDR2 YYEKEE (reference sequence).

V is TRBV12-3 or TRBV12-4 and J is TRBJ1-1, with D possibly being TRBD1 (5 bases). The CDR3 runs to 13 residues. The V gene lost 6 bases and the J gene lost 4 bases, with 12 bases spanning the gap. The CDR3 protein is CASRSGWATEAFF. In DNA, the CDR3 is TGTGCCAGCAGGTCAGGGTGGGCCACTGAAGCTTTCTTT.

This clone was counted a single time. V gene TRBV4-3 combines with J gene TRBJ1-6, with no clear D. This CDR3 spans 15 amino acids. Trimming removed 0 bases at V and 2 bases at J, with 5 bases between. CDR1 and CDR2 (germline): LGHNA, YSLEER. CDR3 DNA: TGCGCCAGCAGCCAAGAGCGGGCCTATAATTCACCCCTCCACTTT. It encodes CASSQERAYNSPLHF.

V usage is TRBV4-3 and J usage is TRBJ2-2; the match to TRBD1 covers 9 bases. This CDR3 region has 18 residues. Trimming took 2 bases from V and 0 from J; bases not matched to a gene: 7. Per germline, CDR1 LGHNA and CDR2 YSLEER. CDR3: CASSQLGQGWPNTGELFF. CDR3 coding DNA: TGCGCCAGCAGCCAACTAGGACAGGGGTGGCCGAACACCGGGGAGCTGTTTTTT.

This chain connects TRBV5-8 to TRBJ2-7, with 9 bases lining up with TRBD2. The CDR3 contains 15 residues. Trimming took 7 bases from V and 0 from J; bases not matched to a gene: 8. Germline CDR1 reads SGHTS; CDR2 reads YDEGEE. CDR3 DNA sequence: TGTGCCAGCCACCCTCTAGCGGGGAGCTCCTACGAGCAGTACTTC. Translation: CASHPLAGSSYEQYF.

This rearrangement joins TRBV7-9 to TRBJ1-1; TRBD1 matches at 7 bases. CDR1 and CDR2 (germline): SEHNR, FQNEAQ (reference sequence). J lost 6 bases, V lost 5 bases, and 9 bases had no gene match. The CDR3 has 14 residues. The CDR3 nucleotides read TGTGCCAGCAGCCGGGACAGTCAGACATCTGAAGCTTTCTTT. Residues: CASSRDSQTSEAFF.

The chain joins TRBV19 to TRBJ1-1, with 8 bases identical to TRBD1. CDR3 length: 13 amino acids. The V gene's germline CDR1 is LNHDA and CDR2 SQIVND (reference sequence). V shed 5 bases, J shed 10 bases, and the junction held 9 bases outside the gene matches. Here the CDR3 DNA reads TGTGCCAGTAGTCCAGGGGGCGAGGGAAGAGCTTTCTTT. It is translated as CASSPGGEGRAFF. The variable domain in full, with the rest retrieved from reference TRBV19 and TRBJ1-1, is DGGITQSPKYLFRKEGQNVTLSCEQNLNHDAMYWYRQDPGQGLRLIYYSQIVNDFQKGDIAEGYSVSREKKESFPLTVTSAQKNPTAFYLCASSPGGEGRAFFGQGTRLTVV.

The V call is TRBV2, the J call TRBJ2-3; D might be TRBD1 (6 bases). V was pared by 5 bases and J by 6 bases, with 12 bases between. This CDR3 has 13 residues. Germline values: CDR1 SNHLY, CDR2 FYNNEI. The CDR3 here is CASSRYRVDTQYF. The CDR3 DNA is TGTGCCAGCAGTAGGTACAGGGTTGATACGCAGTATTTT.

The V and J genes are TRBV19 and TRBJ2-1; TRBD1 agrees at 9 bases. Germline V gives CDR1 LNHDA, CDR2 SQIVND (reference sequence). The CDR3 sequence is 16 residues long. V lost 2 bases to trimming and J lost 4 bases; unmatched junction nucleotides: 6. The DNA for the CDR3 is TGTGCCAGTAGTATACTACAGGGGGCGCGTTACAATGAGCAGTTCTTC. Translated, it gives CASSILQGARYNEQFF.

CDR3: CASSILLGPNYGYTF. CDR3 in DNA: TGTGCCAGTAGTATCTTGTTGGGCCCTAACTATGGCTACACCTTC. The chain joins TRBV19 to TRBJ1-2, with D uncertain. V shed 3 bases and J shed 0 bases, with 11 bases lying between them. The CDR3 length is 15 residues. Germline V lookup: CDR1 LNHDA, CDR2 SQIVND (reference sequence).

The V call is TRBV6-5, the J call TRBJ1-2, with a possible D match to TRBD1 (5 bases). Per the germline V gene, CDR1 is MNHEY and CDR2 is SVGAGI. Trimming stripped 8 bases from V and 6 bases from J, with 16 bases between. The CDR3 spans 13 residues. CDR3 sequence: CASEWGRRDGYTF. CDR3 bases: TGTGCCAGCGAATGGGGCAGGAGGGATGGCTACACCTTC.

CDR3 bases: TGTGCCAGTTCCCAGGGGTACACTGAAGCTTTCTTT. This gives the protein CASSQGYTEAFF. The rearrangement joins TRBV19 to TRBJ1-1; maybe TRBD1 (6 bases). The V gene's germline CDR1 is LNHDA and CDR2 SQIVND (reference sequence). This CDR3 comprises 12 residues. Trimming removed 8 bases at V and 3 bases at J, with 10 bases between.